Sequencing of this TCR beta chain was carried out in a study of shared clonotypes between healthy human individuals. Study as a whole: The plates for each donor numbered three CD4 naive, three CD4 memory, two CD8 naive and one CD8 memory. Study outcomes and limitations: An effect of sequencing depth on clonotype sharing among donors was expected. Naive subsets tended to show greater estimated richness than memory subsets.

When replicate PCRs were run on sorted subsets, they used 200 ng DNA, tens of thousands of T cell genomes. The method was immunoSEQ multiplex PCR; TCRdb's version includes in-frame clones alone and lacks a portion of them. The table shows over a million clones, with around 78% occurring only once. This clone was seen at least ten times. Its antigen is unknown. In germline, CDR1 is LNHDA, CDR2 SQIVND (reference sequence). The CDR3 has 14 amino acids. J lost 6 bases, V lost 4 bases, and 4 bases had no gene match. The rearrangement links TRBV19 to TRBJ1-5, with TRBD1 identical over 9 bases. Sequencing was performed on memory CD4+ T cells from PBMCs. The subset here: CD45RA-negative fraction. The sequence was obtained from a young man in good health. Some clones in this sample may be carry-over from other donors' samples. Here the CDR3 DNA reads TGTGCCAGTAGTAAACAGGGGGCAGGTCAGCCCCAGCATTTT. This codes for CASSKQGAGQPQHF.